A single sample gave rise to the 26 T cell receptor beta chains below, sequenced in a study of cytomegalovirus exposure and HLA in healthy donors. Assay used: immunoSEQ multiplex PCR; TCRdb lists only in-frame clones, some missing. The profile covers some 80,000 clones, with 90% to 97% appearing a single time and about 1.3% taken by the ten largest. The sequenced sample consisted of PBMCs. These receptors were taken from a woman under 30 in good health and CMV-seronegative.

The rearrangement uses TRBV2 and TRBJ2-7, with 10 positions matching TRBD1. CDR3 length equals 15 residues. V was clipped by 4 bases and J by 3 bases; unmatched bases: 6. CDR1 SNHLY and CDR2 FYNNEI come from the germline V gene. CDR3 nucleotides: TGTGCCAGCAGTGTTGGGACAGGGGTGATCTACGAGCAGTACTTC. Residues: CASSVGTGVIYEQYF.

This clone occurred once. This chain's CDR3 is CATSTSAAGSDEQYF. The CDR3 nucleotides read TGTGCCACCAGCACCTCCGCGGCAGGGTCGGACGAGCAGTACTTC. The gene calls are TRBV15 and TRBJ2-7; D is perhaps TRBD1 (5 bases). V was pared by 4 bases and J by 5 bases, with 18 bases between. This CDR3 contains 15 residues. The germline gives CDR1 LNHNV, CDR2 YYDKDF (reference sequence).

V gene TRBV28 combines with J gene TRBJ2-7, with D possibly TRBD2 on 6 matching bases. Germline CDR1 is MDHEN and CDR2 is SYDVKM. The CDR3 contains 14 residues. With 5 bases removed from V and 5 bases from J, the gap between germline ends came to 16 bases. In DNA form, the CDR3 reads TGTGCCAGCAGTCCCCCGGAGGGTGGGGACGAGCAGTACTTC. This sequence encodes CASSPPEGGDEQYF.

CDR3 DNA sequence: TGCGCCAGCAGTGAAAGGGGAATTAGCGGGACCTACGAGCAGTACTTC. This gives the protein CASSERGISGTYEQYF. The J gene is TRBJ2-7, the V gene TRBV10-2, with 8 bases aligning to TRBD2. Unmatched junction bases numbered 9, after V lost 3 bases and J lost 2 bases. Germline CDR1 is WSHSY and CDR2 is SAAADI. The CDR3 has 16 residues.

The chain uses TRBV4-1 and TRBJ1-4; 9 bases fit TRBD1. Germline-derived CDR1 and CDR2 are MGHRA and YSYEKL. V gave up 3 bases and J gave up 6 bases; unmatched junction bases: 8. This CDR3 spans 16 amino acids. For the CDR3, the DNA is TGCGCCAGCAGCCAGGCCAAGACAGGGGGTGATGAAAAACTGTTTTTT. It codes for CASSQAKTGGDEKLFF.

V gene TRBV15 combines with J gene TRBJ2-7; 7 positions agree with TRBD1. This CDR3 has 14 amino acids. J gave up 0 bases and V 4 bases, and 3 bases lay outside the gene matches. CDR1 LNHNV and CDR2 YYDKDF come from the germline V gene (reference sequence). CDR3 bases: TGTGCCACCAGCACCCGACAGGGCTCCTACGAGCAGTACTTC. Translating it yields CATSTRQGSYEQYF.

The chain recombines TRBV4-1 with TRBJ2-5, with 7 bases aligning to TRBD1. The CDR3 has 12 residues. The germline CDR1 and CDR2 sequences are MGHRA and YSYEKL. The trim removed 5 bases at V and 5 bases at J, leaving 2 bases unmatched. This chain's CDR3 is CASSDRVETQYF. The CDR3 DNA sequence: TGCGCCAGCAGCGACAGGGTTGAGACCCAGTACTTC.

This chain uses TRBV30 with TRBJ2-1; 7 nucleotides align to TRBD2. V gave up 0 bases and J gave up 9 bases; unmatched junction bases: 11. This CDR3 region has 15 residues. Germline V gene sequence: CDR1 GTSNPN, CDR2 SVGIG (reference sequence). This CDR3 is CAWSVSEGGLAEQFF. The CDR3 region has the DNA TGTGCCTGGAGTGTGTCCGAGGGAGGGCTAGCTGAGCAGTTCTTC.

The chain is built from TRBV27 and TRBJ1-5, with D unclear. The CDR3 contains 14 residues. Trimming pared 6 bases from V and 2 bases from J, leaving 11 bases between. Germline assignment: CDR1 MNHEY and CDR2 SMNVEV (reference sequence). The CDR3 spells CASSSRGGNQPQHF. The CDR3 DNA reads as TGTGCCAGCAGCTCCCGGGGTGGCAATCAGCCCCAGCATTTT.

The rearrangement links TRBV6-5 to TRBJ2-7; 9 bases line up with TRBD1. V shed 0 bases and J 4 bases; nucleotides not matched to a gene: 4. The CDR3 is made up of 15 amino acids. From germline, CDR1 is MNHEY and CDR2 SVGAGI. The CDR3: CASSYSGTGIYEQYF. As DNA, the CDR3 is TGTGCCAGCAGTTACTCCGGGACAGGGATTTACGAGCAGTACTTC.

The CDR3 DNA reads as TGTGCCAGTAGTAAGGGGCAAGAGACCCAGTACTTC. As protein: CASSKGQETQYF. The gene calls are TRBV19 and TRBJ2-5, with D maybe TRBD1 (5 bases). The germline CDR1 and CDR2 sequences are LNHDA and SQIVND (reference sequence). CDR3 length: 12 amino acids. V lost 4 bases, J lost 2 bases, and 5 bases lay in between.

This chain joins TRBV25-1 and TRBJ1-1, with D unresolved. CDR3 length: 11 residues. Germline-derived CDR1 and CDR2 are MGHDK and SYGVNS. Deletions cut 10 bases from V and 6 bases from J, with 12 bases between. The CDR3 loop is CATHKEPEAFF. CDR3 DNA: TGTGCCACACATAAGGAGCCTGAAGCTTTCTTT. Looking up the rest from reference TRBV25-1 and TRBJ1-1 gives the full variable domain: EADIYQTPRYLVIGTGKKITLECSQTMGHDKMYWYQQDPGMELHLIHYSYGVNSTEKGDLSSESTVSRIRTEHFPLTLESARPSHTSQYLCATHKEPEAFFGQGTRLTVV.

The chain uses TRBV6-5 and TRBJ2-7; 7 nucleotides align to TRBD1. CDR3 length equals 15 residues. Germline lookup yields CDR1 MNHEY and CDR2 SVGAGI. The ends lost 6 bases at V and 7 bases at J; junction bases unmatched: 15. The CDR3 nucleotides are TGTGCCAGCAGCCCACAGGGGTCCCCCACTTCGGAGCAGTACTTC. Its protein is CASSPQGSPTSEQYF.

This chain uses TRBV27 with TRBJ2-2, with TRBD2 as a possible D gene (6 bases). Germline CDR1 and CDR2: MNHEY and SMNVEV (reference sequence). The CDR3 has 19 residues. V lost 3 bases and J 2 bases, leaving 22 bases between the germline ends. CDR3 in amino acids: CASSFFVPGVDFNTGELFF. The CDR3 nucleotides are TGTGCCAGCAGTTTTTTCGTTCCGGGAGTAGATTTTAACACCGGGGAGCTGTTTTTT.

Remarks on this clone: No conserved phenylalanine or tryptophan is present at the end of the CDR3, so a read error is the likely explanation. It is unclear where the CDR3 begins or ends on the DNA, so no DNA is shown, and the CDR3 is as TCRdb lists it. The chain recombines TRBV6-6 with TRBJ1-1. From its first to its last residue, the CDR3 has 11 amino acids. Germline CDR1 is MNHNY and CDR2 is SVGAGI (reference sequence). CDR3 sequence: CASSYAGAVTL.

The V and J genes are TRBV28 and TRBJ1-1; TRBD1 matches at 7 bases. Germline loops: CDR1 MDHEN, CDR2 SYDVKM. The ends lost 7 bases at V and 1 base at J; junction bases unmatched: 6. The CDR3 contains 14 residues. The CDR3: CASKAGTANTEAFF. CDR3 DNA: TGTGCCAGCAAAGCCGGGACAGCGAACACTGAAGCTTTCTTT.

CDR3 DNA sequence: TGTGCCACCAGCAGCAACAGGGGGCGGCTAAATAGCAATCAGCCCCAGCATTTT. Amino acids: CATSSNRGRLNSNQPQHF. The V and J genes are TRBV15 and TRBJ1-5; 9 nucleotides line up with TRBD1. The CDR3 loop spans 18 amino acids. The V gene end was trimmed by 3 bases and the J gene end by 0 bases; junction bases not matched to a gene: 9. Germline V gene data show CDR1 as LNHNV and CDR2 as YYDKDF (reference sequence). Full variable domain (missing parts from reference TRBV15 and TRBJ1-5): DAMVIQNPRYQVTQFGKPVTLSCSQTLNHNVMYWYQQKSSQAPKLLFHYYDKDFNNEADTPDNFQSRRPNTSFCFLDIRSPGLGDTAMYLCATSSNRGRLNSNQPQHFGDGTRLSIL.

The chain joins TRBV10-3 to TRBJ2-1, with 10 nucleotides matching TRBD2. The ends lost 6 bases at V and 6 bases at J; junction bases unmatched: 2. This CDR3 has 13 residues. Germline CDR1 and CDR2: ENHRY and SYGVKD. The CDR3 reads CAISGLAANEQFF. The CDR3 coding sequence is TGTGCCATCAGCGGACTAGCGGCCAATGAGCAGTTCTTC.

The rearrangement links TRBV27 to TRBJ2-7; the D gene is possibly TRBD1 (5 bases). CDR1 is MNHEY, CDR2 SMNVEV, per germline (reference sequence). Trimming cost V 5 bases and J 1 base, with 9 bases left between them. This CDR3 is built from 13 residues. The CDR3 is CASSRGGSYEQYF. CDR3 in DNA: TGTGCCAGCAGTAGGGGTGGGTCCTACGAGCAGTACTTC.

The chain uses TRBV23-1 and TRBJ1-5; 9 bases line up with TRBD1. TRBV23-1 is placed among ORFs of uncertain function. This CDR3 contains 15 residues. V trimming: 4 bases; J trimming: 7 bases; junction bases outside the gene matches: 8. The CDR3 here is CASSRPGQGRQPQHF. In DNA form, the CDR3 reads TGCGCCAGCAGTCGCCCGGGACAGGGACGCCAGCCCCAGCATTTT.

This chain links TRBV6-5 with TRBJ2-7; the D gene is possibly TRBD2 (6 bases). Germline V gene data show CDR1 as MNHEY and CDR2 as SVGAGI. V lost 4 bases and J 0 bases, leaving 7 bases between the germline ends. The CDR3 covers 13 residues. In nucleotides, the CDR3 is TGTGCCAGCAGTTTAGCGGACTCCTACGAGCAGTACTTC. The encoded protein is CASSLADSYEQYF.

The gene calls are TRBV27 and TRBJ2-1; D ambiguous. V dropped 3 bases and J dropped 5 bases, with 8 bases sitting between them. CDR1 is MNHEY, CDR2 SMNVEV, per germline (reference sequence). This CDR3 region has 13 residues. This chain's CDR3 is CASSFFRDNEQFF. The CDR3 DNA reads as TGTGCCAGCAGTTTTTTCCGGGACAATGAGCAGTTCTTC.

This chain uses TRBV6-4 with TRBJ2-5; 11 bases are a match to TRBD1. V lost 5 bases, J lost 1 base, and 3 bases stayed unmatched. The CDR3 is 15 amino acids. CDR1 is MRHNA and CDR2 is SNTAGT in the germline V gene. CDR3 sequence (DNA): TGTGCCAGCAGTCCCGGGACAGGGGGCCAAGAGACCCAGTACTTC. Translated, it gives CASSPGTGGQETQYF.

V is TRBV5-5 and J is TRBJ2-7; 7 bases line up with TRBD2. The V gene end was trimmed by 4 bases and the J gene end by 8 bases; junction bases not matched to a gene: 21. The CDR3 runs to 17 residues. Germline V gene lookup returns CDR1 SGHKS and CDR2 YYEKEE (reference sequence). This CDR3 reads CASSLPKTGTTLKKQYF. CDR3 DNA sequence: TGTGCCAGCAGCCTACCGAAAACCGGGACTACGCTTAAGAAGCAGTACTTC.

This chain links TRBV5-1 with TRBJ2-3, with 10 nucleotides matching TRBD1. This CDR3 has 17 amino acids. The germline V gene has CDR1 SGHRS and CDR2 YFSETQ. The trim removed 6 bases at V and 5 bases at J, leaving 15 bases unmatched. The CDR3 sequence is CASTYRPGTGAQDTQYF. The CDR3 region has the DNA TGCGCCAGCACCTACCGGCCCGGGACAGGGGCGCAAGATACGCAGTATTTT.

The chain's CDR3 is CATSIGTSGMSFF. CDR3 nucleotide sequence: TGTGCCACCAGCATAGGGACTAGCGGGATGTCGTTCTTC. The gene calls are TRBV15 and TRBJ2-1; 13 nucleotides line up with TRBD2. The V gene end was trimmed by 4 bases and the J gene end by 15 bases; junction bases not matched to a gene: 6. This CDR3 comprises 13 residues. Germline assignment: CDR1 LNHNV and CDR2 YYDKDF (reference sequence).